This T cell receptor (beta chain) emerged from a study of T cells in tuberculosis. Germline CDR1 MNHNY, CDR2 SVGAGI (reference sequence). V lost 6 bases to trimming and J lost 8 bases; unmatched junction nucleotides: 12. The CDR3 runs to 15 residues. Sorting used thawed, overnight-rested PBMC stained with anti-CD3, a viability dye and GMM-loaded CD1B tetramer. The lipid loaded on the CD1B tetramers was C32 glucose monomycolate from Rhodococcus equi. From each donor, some 96,000 tetramer-negative cells were sorted. Study-wide findings and caveats: T cells binding CD1B-GMM tetramer weakly possibly escaped the sort.

Some clones are missing from TCRdb's copy, which holds only in-frame ones; the method was immunoSEQ multiplex PCR. The sample lists 85,000 to 90,000 clones, more than 75% occurring once. The receptor's source is an adult woman with latent tuberculosis. The sequencing sample was made of CD1b-GMM tetramer-negative cells sorted from PBMCs. The chain carries TRBV6-6 and TRBJ1-1; TRBD1 matches 10 bases. DNA of the CDR3: TGTGCCAGCAGCCAGGACAGGGGGGTCCCGGAGGAAGCTTTCTTT. It yields the protein CASSQDRGVPEEAFF.